The T cell receptor (beta chain) described here comes from a study of ipilimumab plus nivolumab after autologous stem cell transplantation. The overall study: A median of about 8 nivolumab and roughly 5 ipilimumab doses were given. DLBCL patients had primary refractory or relapsed disease.

This CDR3 has 15 residues. CDR1 is SNHLY and CDR2 is FYNNEI in the germline V gene. V was pared by 6 bases and J by 8 bases, with 19 bases between. Starting 14 to 28 days after autologous transplant, ipilimumab 1 mg/kg was given. Dosing: nivolumab 3 mg/kg IV, weeks 1, 4, 7, 10, then every two weeks to week 26. The data were produced by immunoSEQ multiplex PCR, yet TCRdb's version contains in-frame clones alone and is incomplete. Among approximately 18,000 clones listed, over 75% were seen once. The sample consisted of PBMCs, taken in a trial of ipilimumab plus nivolumab as post-transplant consolidation. This TCR was sampled from a male donor with diffuse large B-cell lymphoma. The chain is built from TRBV2 and TRBJ1-4; tentative D call: TRBD1 (6 bases). CDR3 in DNA: TGTGCCAGCAGCGAGTCAGGGGCGGAGTGGGAAAAACTGTTTTTT. Its protein product is CASSESGAEWEKLFF.